This T cell receptor (beta chain) was found in a study of cytomegalovirus exposure and HLA in healthy donors. Study findings and constraints: Analysis was carried out at a later point, and it linked a missense DCLRE1C variant to TCR beta V- and J-gene trimming. Accurate prediction of HLA-A and HLA-B alleles (for most subjects) was reportedly achieved from TCR beta sequences.

The CDR3 runs 14 residues. Trimming cost V 6 bases and J 4 bases; bases outside gene matches: 6. The germline gives CDR1 SNHLY, CDR2 FYNNEI. With regard to this clone: The antigen is not known.

PCR involved 60 Vbeta and 13 Jbeta primers. Clones were read by immunoSEQ multiplex PCR, and TCRdb kept only the in-frame ones, dropping some. The sample has approximately 260,000 clones; about four fifths are singletons. The chain employs TRBV2 and TRBJ1-3; TRBD1 agrees at 7 bases. Sequenced sample: PBMCs. This clonotype was obtained from a woman aged 35 to 49 in good health and CMV-seropositive. The CDR3 DNA sequence: TGTGCCAGCAGCTACGGACAGGTCGGAAACACCATATATTTT. Translating it yields CASSYGQVGNTIYF.